This T cell receptor beta chain was sequenced for a study of blood T cell repertoires in COVID-19. The wider study: Material from acute and convalescent COVID-19 was sourced from the United States, Italy and Spain.

The CDR3 contains 16 residues. The table came from immunoSEQ multiplex PCR; TCRdb's copy has only in-frame clones and leaves some out. The data hold about 46,000 clones, with 80% to 90% observed a single time. The TCR sequence derives from a human donor in a cohort sampled during active COVID-19. The donor label of this sample is uncertain. Sequencing was carried out using peripheral blood. This chain joins TRBV21-1 and TRBJ2-1; TRBD2 is the table's D call, not checked against the DNA. TRBV21-1 is a listed pseudogene. The CDR3 loop is CASSNQRPYNFDEQFF. CDR3 in DNA: TGTGCCAGCAGCAACCAGCGTCCCTACAACTTCGATGAGCAGTTCTTC.